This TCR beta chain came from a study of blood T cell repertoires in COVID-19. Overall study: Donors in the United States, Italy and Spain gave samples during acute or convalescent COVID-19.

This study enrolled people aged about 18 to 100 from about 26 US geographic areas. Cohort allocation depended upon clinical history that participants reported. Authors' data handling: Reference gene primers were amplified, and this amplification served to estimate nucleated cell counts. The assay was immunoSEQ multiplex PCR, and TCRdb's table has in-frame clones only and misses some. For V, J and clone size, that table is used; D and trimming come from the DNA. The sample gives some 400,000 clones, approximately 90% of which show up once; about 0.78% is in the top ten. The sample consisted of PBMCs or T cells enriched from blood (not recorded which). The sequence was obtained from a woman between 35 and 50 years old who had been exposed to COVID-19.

CDR3 nucleotides: TGTGCCAGCAGCTTCGGGCAGGGTTTTGGCTACACCTTC. Translating gives CASSFGQGFGYTF. V and J are TRBV5-5 and TRBJ1-2; D possibly corresponds to TRBD1 (5 bases). Germline V CDR1 and CDR2: SGHKS, YYEKEE (reference sequence). Trimming stripped 2 bases from V and 7 bases from J, with 12 bases between. This CDR3 contains 13 residues. The whole variable domain, filled in from reference TRBV5-5 and TRBJ1-2, reads DAGVTQSPTHLIKTRGQQVTLRCSPISGHKSVSWYQQVLGQGPQFIFQYYEKEERGRGNFPDRFSARQFPNYSSELNVNALLLGDSALYLCASSFGQGFGYTFGSGTRLTVV.